Each of the 10 T cell receptor beta chains below was sequenced from the same sample in a study of blood T cells in healthy people across ages (dated by TCRdb to the mid-2010s). The library relied on 5' RACE. Instrument on record: Illumina HiSeq 2500. A second PCR of about 6 to 11 cycles was run with a J-beta primer mix and a sample-barcoded 5' primer. The raw public data were reprocessed by TCRdb itself: fastp quality trimming at Q25, MiXCR clonotype calling, in-frame beta chains only. Identical CDR3 proteins give one entry, which carries the most common genes and DNA. The sample contains about a million distinct CDR3 sequences, roughly 47% of them found a single time. The leading ten clones occupy around a fifth of the sample. Sequencing was performed on blood. Receptors originate from an older woman in good health.

The chain is built from TRBV20-1 and TRBJ1-4; D unresolved. Trimming left V 6 bases short and J 8 bases short, with 10 bases between. CDR3 length: 11 amino acids. Germline assignment: CDR1 DFQATT and CDR2 SNEGSKA (reference sequence). The CDR3 reads CSAQDGEKLFF. CDR3 DNA: TGCAGTGCCCAAGATGGCGAAAAACTGTTTTTT.

The CDR3 protein is CSAPTRQANYGYTF. The CDR3, as DNA: TGCAGTGCCCCTACCCGACAGGCGAACTATGGCTACACCTTC. The rearrangement joins TRBV20-1 to TRBJ1-2; TRBD1 might be the D (6 bases). Germline CDR1 and CDR2: DFQATT and SNEGSKA (reference sequence). Deletions cut 6 bases from V and 2 bases from J, with 16 bases between. The CDR3 spans 14 residues.

In regard to this clonotype: Compared with germline, one end of the junction differs, possibly owing to a read error. The chain joins TRBV29-1 to TRBJ2-4, with D possibly TRBD1 on 6 matching bases. CDR1 is SQVTM and CDR2 is ANQGSEA in the germline V gene. The CDR3 is made up of 13 amino acids. DNA for the CDR3: TGCAGCATTGAAGAGGCAGGGGAAGACATTCAGTACTTC. Protein sequence: CSIEEAGEDIQYF.

A word on this clonotype: The junction does not match germline at one end; this may be a read error. DNA for the CDR3: TGCACCAGCAGCCAAGTTAGCGGGAGAGGGGAGACCCAGTACTTC. This codes for CTSSQVSGRGETQYF. The chain is built from TRBV4-3 and TRBJ2-5, with TRBD2 matching 9 bases. Germline V CDR1 and CDR2: LGHNA, YSLEER. This CDR3 has 15 amino acids.

This clonotype has more than one count but fewer than ten. The chain uses TRBV30 and TRBJ1-2; 8 bases match TRBD1. The CDR3 is made up of 11 amino acids. Trimming removed 4 bases from V and 8 bases from J; junction bases left unmatched: 3. Germline V gene sequence: CDR1 GTSNPN, CDR2 SVGIG (reference sequence). This CDR3 is CAWKDRGGYTF. The CDR3 nucleotides are TGTGCCTGGAAAGACAGGGGCGGCTACACCTTC. The whole variable domain, remainder taken from reference TRBV30 and TRBJ1-2, is SQTIHQWPATLVQPVGSPLSLECTVEGTSNPNLYWYRQAAGRGLQLLFYSVGIGQISSEVPQNLSASRPQDRQFILSSKKLLLSDSGFYLCAWKDRGGYTFGSGTRLTVV.

With respect to this clonotype: A much larger clonotype is one base distant, so this may be a read error. V usage is TRBV12-3 or TRBV12-4 and J usage is TRBJ2-3; D is undetermined. V dropped 3 bases and J dropped 3 bases, with 4 bases sitting between them. The CDR3 extends over 12 amino acids. The CDR3 DNA sequence: TGTGCCAGCAGTTTTTGGACAGATACGCAGTATTTT. Translating gives CASSFWTDTQYF.

The V and J genes are TRBV7-9 and TRBJ2-7, with 9 bases matching TRBD1. The CDR3 loop spans 15 amino acids. V shed 5 bases and J 5 bases; nucleotides not matched to a gene: 10. Germline V lookup: CDR1 SEHNR, CDR2 FQNEAQ (reference sequence). CDR3 coding DNA: TGTGCCAGCAGCAAACCCGGGACAGGGATCAACGAGCAGTACTTC. The encoded protein is CASSKPGTGINEQYF.

The table lists this clonotype with a few counts. V usage is TRBV5-1 and J usage is TRBJ2-7, with D possibly TRBD2 on 7 matching bases. The CDR3 has 15 residues. The germline gives CDR1 SGHRS, CDR2 YFSETQ. The V gene lost 7 bases and the J gene lost 2 bases, with 19 bases spanning the gap. CDR3 residues: CASARTAGATYEQYF. DNA of the CDR3: TGCGCCAGCGCGCGAACGGCGGGGGCTACCTACGAGCAGTACTTC. Variable domain in full (rest from reference TRBV5-1 and TRBJ2-7): KAGVTQTPRYLIKTRGQQVTLSCSPISGHRSVSWYQQTPGQGLQFLFEYFSETQRNKGNFPGRFSGRQFSNSRSEMNVSTLELGDSALYLCASARTAGATYEQYFGPGTRLTVT.

This clonotype was counted many times. This chain uses TRBV28 with TRBJ2-4; 7 bases are a match to TRBD2. The V segment lost 5 bases and the J segment 0 bases; nucleotides outside the gene matches: 1. This CDR3 spans 14 amino acids. CDR1 and CDR2 (germline): MDHEN, SYDVKM. This CDR3 reads CASSIAGAKNIQYF. As DNA, the CDR3 is TGTGCCAGCAGTATAGCGGGAGCCAAAAACATTCAGTACTTC.

This clonotype was observed a handful of times. The gene calls are TRBV3-1 and TRBJ2-5; D possibly corresponds to TRBD1 (5 bases). Trimming pared 1 base from V and 5 bases from J, leaving 14 bases between. Per the germline V gene, CDR1 is LGHDT and CDR2 is YNNKEL (reference sequence). The CDR3 covers 15 residues. In nucleotides, the CDR3 is TGTGCCAGCAGCCAAGGGACACAGTCCTACGAGACCCAGTACTTC. Residues: CASSQGTQSYETQYF.